A selection of T cell receptor beta chains follows, all from one sample in a study of CD8+CD57+ T cells in acquired aplastic anemia. From the reads, TCRdb called clonotypes with MiXCR, one entry per CDR3 protein. Of 200,000 to 250,000 distinct CDR3 sequences in the sample, roughly 35% are singletons; the top ten hold roughly 1.1%. The sample consisted of sorted CD4+, CD8+, or CD8+CD57+ T cells (not recorded which) from PBMCs. These receptors originate from a human donor in good health, serving as a control. The CDR3 runs from the conserved cysteine through the conserved F or W. The D gene is left open where the match is weak. Size is stated for part of the rows, as once, few or many counts, or as a class when the clone is expanded.

d_call | j_call | clone_size | v_call | cdr3_length | cdr3_nt | cdr3_aa
NA | TRBJ2-3 | many | TRBV2 | 13 | TGTGCCAGCAGTGAAAGTGGGAGGGATACGCAGTATTTT | CASSESGRDTQYF
NA | TRBJ2-7 | NA | TRBV7-8 | 15 | TGTGCCAGCAGCTTAGCGCTGATGGGGGCCAACGAGCAGTACTTC | CASSLALMGANEQYF
NA | TRBJ1-2 | many | TRBV6-1 | 14 | TGTGCCAGCAGACTCAGGAAAGCTAACTATGGCTACACCTTC | CASRLRKANYGYTF
TRBD1 | TRBJ2-7 | many | TRBV7-2 | 14 | TGTGCCAGCAGTGTGGCGGGACAGGGGTACGAGCAGTACTTC | CASSVAGQGYEQYF
TRBD2 | TRBJ2-3 | NA | TRBV12-3/TRBV12-4 | 17 | TGTGCCAGCAGTTCGCTAGCGGGAACTTCTCCTCCAGATACGCAGTATTTT | CASSSLAGTSPPDTQYF
NA | TRBJ1-6 | many | TRBV2 | 15 | TGTGCCAGCAGTGCACGAGAGGGTCTTAATTCACCCCTCCACTTT | CASSAREGLNSPLHF
NA | TRBJ2-3 | NA | TRBV4-1 | 14 | TGCGCCCGCAGCCATACTGAGACCACAGATACGCAGTATTTT | CARSHTETTDTQYF
TRBD1 | TRBJ1-6 | few | TRBV3-1 | 14 | TGTGCCAGCAGCCAAAACAGGGGGGATTCACCCCTCCACTTT | CASSQNRGDSPLHF
NA | TRBJ1-1 | once | TRBV2 | 15 | TGTGCCAGCAGTGTTTACGGCCCTGAAGGCACTGAAGCTTTCTTT | CASSVYGPEGTEAFF
TRBD1 | TRBJ1-5 | few | TRBV15 | 14 | TGTGCCACCAGCAGAGGACAGGGGTCGGAGACCCAGCATTTT | CATSRGQGSETQHF
TRBD1 | TRBJ2-1 | NA | TRBV29-1 | 13 | TGCAGCCAGGACAGGGAGAAACACAATGAGCAGTTCTTC | CSQDREKHNEQFF
TRBD1 | TRBJ1-5 | many | TRBV19 | 14 | TGTGCCAGCTCAGGACAGGGTTCTTTTCGGCCCCAGCATTTT | CASSGQGSFRPQHF